The 14 T cell receptor beta chains given below trace back to one sample, sequenced in a study of T-cell memory formation after mild COVID-19 (dated by TCRdb to about 2021). Library generation was performed with 5' RACE. Reads for this sample came from an Illumina NovaSeq 6000. TCRdb passed the public sequencing reads through fastp at Q25 and MiXCR, retaining productive beta sequences. Rows merge per CDR3 protein into single entries with the most common DNA and genes. In all, the sample holds roughly 380,000 distinct CDR3 sequences, and around 27% of those were seen once. The ten top clones hold approximately 13% of the sample. The sequencing sample was made of PBMCs or a T cell subset sorted from them (not recorded which). The receptors shown here come from an adult woman who had mild COVID-19 (a few samples of this study predate the infection). The sample titles of this study are shuffled in the database, so cell type and time point are left out; the donor was told from shared clones.

Only a few counts were recorded for this clonotype. The chain joins TRBV2 to TRBJ2-7; a possible D gene is TRBD2 (6 bases). The V end lost 5 bases, the J end lost 7 bases, and 9 bases lay between the germline ends. There are 11 residues in the CDR3. Germline CDR1 is SNHLY and CDR2 is FYNNEI. The CDR3 is CASSPSVEQYF. The CDR3 DNA follows: TGTGCCAGCAGTCCTAGCGTTGAGCAGTACTTC.

This chain joins TRBV7-9 and TRBJ1-1; D call uncertain. This CDR3 region has 13 residues. V was clipped by 1 base and J by 6 bases, with 9 bases between them. The V gene's germline CDR1 is SEHNR and CDR2 FQNEAQ (reference sequence). The DNA of the CDR3 is TGTGCCAGCAGCTTAGATTCATCAGCTGAAGCTTTCTTT. Its protein product is CASSLDSSAEAFF.

The CDR3 is CASSQDQGHNEQYF. CDR3 coding DNA: TGTGCCAGCAGCCAGGACCAAGGGCATAACGAGCAGTACTTC. The V gene is TRBV12-3 or TRBV12-4, the J gene TRBJ2-7; D ambiguous. This CDR3 region has 14 residues. The V end lost 6 bases, the J end lost 5 bases, and 17 bases lay between the germline ends.

The CDR3 protein is CARDGTGVGDGYTF. CDR3 sequence (DNA): TGCGCCAGGGACGGGACAGGGGTTGGAGATGGCTACACCTTC. This sequence joins TRBV5-1 and TRBJ1-2; TRBD1 agrees at 10 bases. Trimming took 8 bases from V and 6 from J; bases not matched to a gene: 10. Germline lookup yields CDR1 SGHRS and CDR2 YFSETQ. This CDR3 contains 14 residues.

In the case of this clonotype: The junction shows a germline mismatch at one end, possibly a read error. V gene TRBV7-6 combines with J gene TRBJ2-1; 11 positions match TRBD2. The CDR3 is made up of 15 amino acids. Germline V lookup: CDR1 SGHVS, CDR2 FNYEAQ. CDR3 coding DNA: TGTGCCAGCAGCCTAGCGGGGGGCCTATACAATGAGCAGTTCTTC. Translation: CASSLAGGLYNEQFF. The entire variable domain, with the rest obtained from reference TRBV7-6 and TRBJ2-1, is as follows: GAGVSQSPRYKVTKRGQDVALRCDPISGHVSLYWYRQALGQGPEFLTYFNYEAQQDKSGLPNDRFSAERPEGSISTLTIQRTEQRDSAMYRCASSLAGGLYNEQFFGPGTRLTVL.

Only a few counts were recorded for this clonotype. The J gene is TRBJ2-5, the V gene TRBV4-1, with TRBD2 matching over 12 bases. The length of the CDR3 is 15 residues. Trimming at V came to 4 bases and at J to 5 bases, leaving 5 bases not matched to a gene. CDR1 is MGHRA and CDR2 is YSYEKL in the germline V gene. The CDR3 region has the DNA TGCGCCAGCAGCCCCGGGACTAGCGGGTTGGAGACCCAGTACTTC. It specifies CASSPGTSGLETQYF.

CDR3 bases: TGTGCCAGCAGTGCGGCCTTATATGGGACTGAAGCTTTCTTT. Amino acids: CASSAALYGTEAFF. The chain couples TRBV27 to TRBJ1-1; D gene unclear. CDR3 length: 14 residues. V lost 5 bases to trimming and J lost 5 bases, with 15 bases between them. Germline V lookup: CDR1 MNHEY, CDR2 SMNVEV (reference sequence).

This clonotype was observed once. This sequence joins TRBV7-6 and TRBJ2-3; a weak D match, TRBD1 (5 bases). CDR1 and CDR2 (germline): SGHVS, FNYEAQ. Trimming removed 5 bases at V and 7 bases at J, with 16 bases between. This CDR3 has 14 amino acids. CDR3 in DNA: TGTGCCAGCAGCCCCCGACCGCAGGGCCATACGCAGTATTTT. Protein product: CASSPRPQGHTQYF. Full variable domain (missing parts from reference TRBV7-6 and TRBJ2-3): GAGVSQSPRYKVTKRGQDVALRCDPISGHVSLYWYRQALGQGPEFLTYFNYEAQQDKSGLPNDRFSAERPEGSISTLTIQRTEQRDSAMYRCASSPRPQGHTQYFGPGTRLTVL.

This clonotype turned up a few times. The rearrangement uses TRBV7-9 and TRBJ2-1; no definite D call. The CDR3 is made up of 14 amino acids. Trimming removed 3 bases from V and 8 bases from J, with 14 bases in between. From germline, CDR1 is SEHNR and CDR2 FQNEAQ (reference sequence). As DNA, the CDR3 is TGTGCCAGCAGCTTGGGTCTTGGGCTCCATGAGCAGTTCTTC. Its protein product is CASSLGLGLHEQFF.

The J gene is TRBJ1-5, the V gene TRBV3-1; TRBD1 matches at 8 bases. Germline V gene data show CDR1 as LGHDT and CDR2 as YNNKEL (reference sequence). V lost 4 bases to trimming and J lost 7 bases; unmatched junction nucleotides: 6. This CDR3 is 14 amino acids long. The CDR3 DNA follows: TGTGCCAGCAGCCCGCCAGGGGGCGGGCAGCCCCAGCATTTT. Translation gives CASSPPGGGQPQHF.

This clonotype showed up just a few times. V and J are TRBV12-5 and TRBJ1-5; a possible D gene is TRBD1 (5 bases). CDR1 and CDR2 from the germline V gene are LGHNT and FRNRAP. The V end was cut by 0 bases, the J end by 1 base, with 13 bases between. This CDR3 region has 17 residues. The DNA of the CDR3 is TGTGCTAGTGGTTTGGTAAGCGGGAGGGGAAGCAATCAGCCCCAGCATTTT. Translating it yields CASGLVSGRGSNQPQHF.

This CDR3 reads CAWSRRATYNEQFF. The DNA of the CDR3 is TGTGCCTGGAGTCGGCGGGCGACCTACAATGAGCAGTTCTTC. The genes are TRBV30 and TRBJ2-1; TRBD2 might be the D (5 bases). This CDR3 region has 14 residues. The germline gives CDR1 GTSNPN, CDR2 SVGIG (reference sequence). V was clipped by 2 bases and J by 2 bases, with 10 bases between them.

In its sample, this clonotype was seen many times. This chain joins TRBV7-9 and TRBJ1-1, with no clear D. The V end was cut by 9 bases, the J end by 7 bases, with 15 bases between. Germline assignment: CDR1 SEHNR and CDR2 FQNEAQ (reference sequence). The CDR3 is made up of 12 amino acids. For the CDR3, the DNA is TGTGCCAGTAGTCTCACCGGAGGTGAAGCTTTCTTT. It translates to CASSLTGGEAFF.

This clonotype was counted a few times. V is TRBV5-1 and J is TRBJ2-1; D call uncertain. Looked up from germline, CDR1 is SGHRS and CDR2 is YFSETQ. With 4 bases removed from V and 0 bases from J, the gap between germline ends came to 14 bases. This CDR3 has 16 amino acids. CDR3 residues: CASSIRDWSSYNEQFF. Here the CDR3 DNA reads TGCGCCAGCAGCATCCGCGACTGGAGCTCCTACAATGAGCAGTTCTTC.